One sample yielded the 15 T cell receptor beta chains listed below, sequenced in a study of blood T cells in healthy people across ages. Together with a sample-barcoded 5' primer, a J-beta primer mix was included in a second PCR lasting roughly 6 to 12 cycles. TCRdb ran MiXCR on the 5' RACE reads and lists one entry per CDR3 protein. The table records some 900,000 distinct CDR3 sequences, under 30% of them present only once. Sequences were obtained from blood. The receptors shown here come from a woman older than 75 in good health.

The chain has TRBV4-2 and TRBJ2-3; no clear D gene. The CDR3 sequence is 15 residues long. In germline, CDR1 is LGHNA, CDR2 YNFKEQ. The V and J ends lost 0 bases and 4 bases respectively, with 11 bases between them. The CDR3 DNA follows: TGTGCCAGCAGCCAAGAAGGAAGTGAGGCAGATACGCAGTATTTT. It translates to CASSQEGSEADTQYF.

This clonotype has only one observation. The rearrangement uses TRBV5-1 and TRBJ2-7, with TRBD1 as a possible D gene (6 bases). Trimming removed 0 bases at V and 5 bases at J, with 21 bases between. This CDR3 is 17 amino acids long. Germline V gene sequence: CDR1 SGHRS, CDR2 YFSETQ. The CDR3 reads CASSLVIINQGSDEQYF. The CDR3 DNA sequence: TGCGCCAGCAGCTTGGTAATCATTAATCAGGGGTCGGACGAGCAGTACTTC.

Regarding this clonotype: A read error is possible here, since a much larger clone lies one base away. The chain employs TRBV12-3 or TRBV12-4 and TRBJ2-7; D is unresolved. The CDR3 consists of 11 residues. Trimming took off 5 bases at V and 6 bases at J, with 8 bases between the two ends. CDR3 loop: CASSHGLEQYF. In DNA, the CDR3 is TGTGCCAGCAGTCATGGGCTCGAGCAGTACTTC.

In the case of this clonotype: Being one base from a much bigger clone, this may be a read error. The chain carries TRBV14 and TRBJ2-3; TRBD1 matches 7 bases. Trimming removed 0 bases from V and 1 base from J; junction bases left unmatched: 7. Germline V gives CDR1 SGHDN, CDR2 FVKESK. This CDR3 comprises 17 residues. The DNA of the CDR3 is TGTGCCAGCAGCCAAGAATGGACAGGCTCTGGCACAGATACGCAGTATTTT. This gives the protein CASSQEWTGSGTDTQYF. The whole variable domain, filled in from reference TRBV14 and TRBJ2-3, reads EAGVTQFPSHSVIEKGQTVTLRCDPISGHDNLYWYRRVMGKEIKFLLHFVKESKQDESGMPNNRFLAERTGGTYSTLKVQPAELEDSGVYFCASSQEWTGSGTDTQYFGPGTRLTVL.

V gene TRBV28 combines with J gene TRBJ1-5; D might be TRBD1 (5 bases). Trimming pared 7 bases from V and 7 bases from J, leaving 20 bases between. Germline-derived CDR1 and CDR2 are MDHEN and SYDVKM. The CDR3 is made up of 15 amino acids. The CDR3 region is CASNPALGVRQPQHF. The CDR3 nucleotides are TGTGCCAGCAACCCCGCGTTAGGGGTCAGGCAGCCCCAGCATTTT.

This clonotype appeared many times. DNA of the CDR3: TGTGCCAGCTCTCCAAGGGATTCAGGGACGCAGTATTTT. Translated: CASSPRDSGTQYF. The chain uses TRBV18 and TRBJ2-3, with D perhaps TRBD1 (5 bases). The CDR3 has 13 residues. The V end was cut by 6 bases, the J end by 9 bases, with 16 bases between. The germline CDR1 and CDR2 sequences are KGHSH and LQKENI.

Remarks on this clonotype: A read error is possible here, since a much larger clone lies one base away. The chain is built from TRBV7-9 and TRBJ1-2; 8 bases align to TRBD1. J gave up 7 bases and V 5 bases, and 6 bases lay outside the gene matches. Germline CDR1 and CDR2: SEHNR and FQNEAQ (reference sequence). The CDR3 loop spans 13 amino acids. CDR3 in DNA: TGTGCCAGCAGCCGTGGACAGGGTGGTGGCTACACCTTC. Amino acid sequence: CASSRGQGGGYTF.

The CDR3 protein is CASSFLLVTGIVGNQPQHF. The DNA for the CDR3 is TGTGCCAGCAGCTTTTTATTGGTGACAGGGATAGTAGGCAATCAGCCCCAGCATTTT. The V call is TRBV5-5, the J call TRBJ1-5; 7 positions agree with TRBD1. V trimming: 2 bases; J trimming: 2 bases; junction bases outside the gene matches: 16. The CDR3 loop spans 19 amino acids. CDR1 SGHKS and CDR2 YYEKEE come from the germline V gene (reference sequence).

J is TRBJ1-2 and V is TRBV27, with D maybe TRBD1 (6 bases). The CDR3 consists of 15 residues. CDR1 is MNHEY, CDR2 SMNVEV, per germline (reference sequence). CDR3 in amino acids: CATRGQGQILGGYTF. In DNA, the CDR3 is TGTGCTACACGTGGGCAGGGGCAGATACTAGGCGGCTACACCTTC.

This chain's CDR3 is CASSYSAGGPETQYF. CDR3 coding DNA: TGTGCCAGCAGTTACTCGGCGGGGGGGCCGGAGACCCAGTACTTC. The chain employs TRBV6-5 and TRBJ2-5; TRBD2 aligns across 9 bases. Trimming removed 0 bases from V and 5 bases from J; junction bases left unmatched: 4. From germline, CDR1 is MNHEY and CDR2 SVGAGI. This CDR3 has 15 residues.

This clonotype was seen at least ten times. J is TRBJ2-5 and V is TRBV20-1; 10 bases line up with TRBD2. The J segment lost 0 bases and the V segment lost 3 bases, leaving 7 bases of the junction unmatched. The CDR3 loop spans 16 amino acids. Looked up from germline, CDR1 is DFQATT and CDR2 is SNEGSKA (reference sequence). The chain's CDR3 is CSARGLAGDYQETQYF. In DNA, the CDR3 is TGCAGTGCTAGGGGGCTAGCGGGGGACTACCAAGAGACCCAGTACTTC.

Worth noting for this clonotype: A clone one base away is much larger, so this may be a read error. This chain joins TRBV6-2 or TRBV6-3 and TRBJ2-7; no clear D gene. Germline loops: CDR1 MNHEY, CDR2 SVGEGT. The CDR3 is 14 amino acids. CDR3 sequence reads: CASRYSMSSYEQYF. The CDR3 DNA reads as TGTGCCAGCAGGTACTCGATGAGTTCCTACGAGCAGTACTTC.

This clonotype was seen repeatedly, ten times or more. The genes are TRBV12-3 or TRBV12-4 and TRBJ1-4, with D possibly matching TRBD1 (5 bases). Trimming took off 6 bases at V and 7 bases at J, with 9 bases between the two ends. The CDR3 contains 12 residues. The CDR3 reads CASRGRTEKLFF. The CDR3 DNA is TGTGCCAGCAGGGGACGGACTGAAAAACTGTTTTTT.

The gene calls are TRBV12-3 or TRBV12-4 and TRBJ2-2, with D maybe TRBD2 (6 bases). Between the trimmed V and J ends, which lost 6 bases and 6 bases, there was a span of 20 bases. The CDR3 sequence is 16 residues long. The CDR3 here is CASSPEAAGRAGELFF. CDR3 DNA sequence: TGTGCCAGCAGCCCAGAAGCTGCGGGGCGGGCCGGGGAGCTGTTTTTT.

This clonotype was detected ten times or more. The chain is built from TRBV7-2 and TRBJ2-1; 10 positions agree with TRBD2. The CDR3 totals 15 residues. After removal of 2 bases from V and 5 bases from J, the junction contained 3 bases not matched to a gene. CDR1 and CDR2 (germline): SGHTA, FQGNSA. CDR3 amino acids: CASSLSGGAHNEQFF. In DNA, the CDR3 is TGTGCCAGCAGCTTAAGCGGGGGGGCCCACAATGAGCAGTTCTTC.